This T cell receptor beta chain emerged from a study of blood T cell repertoires in COVID-19 (TCRdb year 2020). Context from the whole study: Samples covering the acute and convalescent phases of COVID-19 were provided by collaborators in the United States, Italy and Spain. HLA class I and class II types, where available, came from metadata supplied by the sample provider rather than from assay-based typing. The prospective study material was composed of cDNA or gDNA derived from T cells, B-cell-depleted T cells, or PBMCs. Subjects who had been exposed to COVID-19, were actively infected with it, or had recovered from it provided the deeply sampled blood TCRbeta repertoires that made up the dataset. Sample metadata almost always included a de-identified subject ID, COVID-19 status, age in years and sex. The samples were drawn from the first 160 participants of the ongoing ImmuneRACE study and from over a thousand subjects provided by 6 global collaborators. The repertoires were released in a freely available public database intended as a resource for research on the immune response to SARS-CoV-2.

Notes on this clone: The antigen this receptor binds is unknown. The sample holds no much larger clone one base away, and base qualities are not on file. In the same sample, other DNA sequences code for this CDR3.

Whole blood was collected in K2EDTA tubes by collaborating institutions according to the institutions' own protocols. For TCRbeta analysis, collaborators shipped samples as frozen whole blood, isolated PBMCs, or DNA extracted from either of those sample types. Findings and caveats that apply to the study as a whole: The quantity of clinical and demographic metadata differed by source and by participant and was supplied without curation.

TCRbeta CDR3 regions were amplified from genomic DNA using the immunoSEQ Assay, a bias-controlled multiplex PCR. Concerning the study's data processing: The number of nucleated cells in each sample was estimated by amplification of reference gene primers within the assay. To quantify the absolute abundance of each unique TCRbeta CDR3 rearrangement, sequence reads were collapsed and filtered. For each sample, productive Simpson clonality was calculated by taking the square root of Simpson's diversity index across productive rearrangements. TCRdb took over this immuneACCESS table, retaining in-frame rearrangements with V and J assigned. Such tables are incomplete; in checked studies, under half of the missing clones stem from an unresolved V gene, and the remainder is unexplained. V, J and clone size are taken as reported in that table, and D and trimming were inferred from the DNA itself. The sample data list 200,000 to 300,000 clones, and roughly 84% of these were observed just once. 27% of the sample is taken by the ten largest.

The germline V gene supplies CDR1 SGHRS and CDR2 YFSETQ. V is shortened by 0 bases, J by 6 bases, and the region joining them spans 11 bases. From the cysteine through the phenylalanine, the CDR3 covers 14 amino acids. Just CDR3 DNA is preserved here, 42 bases in frame from base 1. The sample taken for sequencing was peripheral blood. The rearrangement joined TRBV5-1 to TRBJ2-3; TRBD2 is a possible D gene, resting on 6 matching bases. The receptor comes from a man in his forties with acute or convalescent COVID-19. The CDR3 reads as follows: CASSLGGGADTQYF. The nucleotides read TGCGCCAGCAGCTTGGGGGGAGGTGCGGATACGCAGTATTTT.